There are many counts of the clone carrying this T cell receptor beta chain. Its antigen is as yet unknown. The data derive from a study of T-cell reconstitution after alpha-beta-depleted transplantation in children. General observations from the study: Alpha-beta T cells present about two months after transplant were reported to originate from several hundred expanded graft clones. The study traced high day-60 TCRbeta diversity in some patients to surviving recipient T cells and thymic progenitors. The authors attributed T-cell counts and diversity one year after transplant mostly to newly produced T cells.

Preparing the TCRbeta library involved the use of unique molecular identifiers. TCRdb re-analysed the PCR reads in MiXCR, keeping a single row per CDR3 protein. Of more than 200,000 distinct CDR3 sequences listed, about 23% are singletons. The CDR3 loop spans 14 amino acids. Trimming took 2 bases from V and 5 from J, leaving 13 bases between them. The source is a girl aged 2 to 10 with Fanconi anemia, due to receive a stem cell transplant. This chain connects TRBV12-3 or TRBV12-4 to TRBJ2-7, with D possibly being TRBD1 or TRBD2 (6 bases each). Specimen: PBMCs, collected before TCRalphabeta/CD19-depleted stem cell transplant. In DNA form, the CDR3 reads TGTGCCAGCAGTTTAACGGGGGCCTCGCACGAGCAGTACTTC. Translation gives CASSLTGASHEQYF.